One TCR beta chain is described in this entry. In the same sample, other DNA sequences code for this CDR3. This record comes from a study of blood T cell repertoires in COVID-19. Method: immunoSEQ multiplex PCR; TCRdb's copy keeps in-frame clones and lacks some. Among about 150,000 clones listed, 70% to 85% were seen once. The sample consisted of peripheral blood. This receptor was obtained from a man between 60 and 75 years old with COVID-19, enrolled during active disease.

CDR3 sequence (DNA): TGTGCCAGCAGTAGAAGCGGGGGGGCCTACAATGAGCAGTTCTTC. Encoded protein: CASSRSGGAYNEQFF. The genes are TRBV6-5 and TRBJ2-1; 10 nucleotides match TRBD2. Germline loops: CDR1 MNHEY, CDR2 SVGAGI. There are 15 residues in the CDR3. V shed 5 bases and J 2 bases; nucleotides not matched to a gene: 3.